This T cell receptor beta chain was identified in a study of T cell repertoires in aging, cancer and after chemotherapy. This clonotype counts as medium-sized. The template was genomic DNA from peripheral blood, not RNA. TRB rearrangements spanning V, D and J were amplified using mixed TRB-A/B primers. TCRdb fed the multiplex PCR reads into MiXCR, producing one record per CDR3 protein. The table records 1,400 to 1,500 distinct CDR3 sequences, 49% of them present only once. CDR3 length: 14 residues. V was shortened by 7 bases and J by 2 bases, with 13 bases between the two germline ends. The V gene's germline CDR1 is MDHEN and CDR2 SYDVKM.

The sample comprised blood. The gene calls are TRBV28 and TRBJ2-3; a possible D gene is TRBD1 (6 bases). The source is a human donor with a blood cancer. The CDR3 coding sequence is TGTGCCAGCAACGGACAGCCATTCACAGATACGCAGTATTTT. This translates into CASNGQPFTDTQYF.